A single sample is the source of the 20 T cell receptor beta chains below, sequenced in a study of shared clonotypes between healthy human individuals. The naive CD8 fraction comprised CD45RO-negative cells positively selected for CCR7 and excluded terminally differentiated effector memory CD45RA+ cells. Clones were sequenced by immunoSEQ multiplex PCR, and TCRdb holds only the in-frame ones, with some missing. The sample has about 820,000 clones; over 90% are singletons. The sample taken for sequencing was naive CD8+ T cells sorted from blood. All receptors come from a man aged 30 to 45 in good health.

The chain uses TRBV27 and TRBJ2-5, with D possibly matching TRBD1 (6 bases). V was cut by 6 bases and J by 1 base, with 24 bases left in between. The CDR3 length is 18 residues. Germline V gene sequence: CDR1 MNHEY, CDR2 SMNVEV (reference sequence). CDR3 DNA sequence: TGTGCCAGCAGCCCTTATCGAGGGGGTAGGAGTCCCCAAGAGACCCAGTACTTC. It codes for CASSPYRGGRSPQETQYF.

V and J are TRBV4-1 and TRBJ1-5; D gene uncertain. Germline CDR1 MGHRA, CDR2 YSYEKL. This CDR3 has 14 amino acids. V gave up 0 bases and J gave up 4 bases, with 7 bases separating them. The CDR3 loop is CASSQEAGNQPQHF. CDR3 DNA: TGCGCCAGCAGCCAAGAAGCTGGGAATCAGCCCCAGCATTTT.

V is TRBV4-1 and J is TRBJ2-5, with a tentative D call TRBD1 (6 bases). V was shortened by 3 bases and J by 1 base, with 15 bases between the two germline ends. Looked up from germline, CDR1 is MGHRA and CDR2 is YSYEKL. The CDR3 contains 16 residues. The CDR3 protein is CASSHGTGTPQETQYF. The CDR3 DNA follows: TGCGCCAGCAGCCATGGGACCGGGACACCCCAAGAGACCCAGTACTTC.

V and J are TRBV28 and TRBJ2-7; D ambiguous. CDR3 length: 13 residues. Trimming cost V 8 bases and J 3 bases, with 14 bases left between them. Germline assignment: CDR1 MDHEN and CDR2 SYDVKM. The CDR3 DNA reads as TGTGCCAGCGGTGCGGCGCAAAGCTACGAGCAGTACTTC. It codes for CASGAAQSYEQYF.

The chain is built from TRBV6-6 and TRBJ2-1; tentatively, D is TRBD1 (5 bases). Trimming took 0 bases from V and 1 from J, leaving 10 bases between them. Germline V gene sequence: CDR1 MNHNY, CDR2 SVGAGI (reference sequence). The CDR3 runs 16 residues. The CDR3 nucleotides read TGTGCCAGCAGTTACTCCCAGGGCGAGTCCTACAATGAGCAGTTCTTC. It codes for CASSYSQGESYNEQFF.

A note on this clone: This same CDR3 is encoded by further DNA sequences in the sample. The gene calls are TRBV27 and TRBJ2-1; 11 positions agree with TRBD1. The V and J ends lost 4 bases and 10 bases, in that order; junction bases with no gene match: 6. Germline V gene lookup returns CDR1 MNHEY and CDR2 SMNVEV (reference sequence). CDR3 size: 14 residues. This CDR3 reads CASSSRDRGSEQFF. As DNA, the CDR3 is TGTGCCAGCAGTTCCCGGGACAGGGGGAGCGAGCAGTTCTTC.

This chain links TRBV7-8 with TRBJ2-3; D gene ambiguous. The germline V and J ends were trimmed by 1 base and 7 bases, with 15 bases remaining between them. CDR3 length equals 15 residues. Germline V gene lookup returns CDR1 SGHVS and CDR2 FQNEAQ. The DNA of the CDR3 is TGTGCCAGCAGCTTAGGTCTAGTCCTCGTTAATACGCAGTATTTT. It codes for CASSLGLVLVNTQYF.

The V and J genes are TRBV5-8 and TRBJ2-7; D might be TRBD2 (6 bases). The CDR3 is made up of 14 amino acids. The germline V and J ends were trimmed by 0 bases and 8 bases, with 15 bases remaining between them. Looked up from germline, CDR1 is SGHTS and CDR2 is YDEGEE. Here the CDR3 reads CASSLGGSGYKQYF. The CDR3 DNA follows: TGTGCCAGCAGCTTGGGTGGGAGCGGGTACAAGCAGTACTTC.

On this clone itself: A much bigger clone sits one base away, suggesting this may be a read error. The J gene is TRBJ2-7, the V gene TRBV7-9; D remains unclear. Germline V CDR1 and CDR2: SEHNR, FQNEAQ (reference sequence). The germline V and J ends were trimmed by 5 bases and 3 bases, with 8 bases remaining between them. The CDR3 has 12 amino acids. The CDR3 region is CASSHTVYEQYF. In DNA, the CDR3 is TGTGCCAGCAGCCATACAGTCTACGAGCAGTACTTC.

The gene calls are TRBV28 and TRBJ1-5; D not resolved. V was trimmed by 6 bases and J by 2 bases, leaving 8 bases between them. The CDR3 is 13 amino acids. Germline assignment: CDR1 MDHEN and CDR2 SYDVKM. In nucleotides, the CDR3 is TGTGCCAGCAGCATATTGGGCAATCAGCCCCAGCATTTT. Protein sequence: CASSILGNQPQHF.

This rearrangement joins TRBV4-1 to TRBJ1-5; a possible D gene is TRBD1 (5 bases). CDR3 length: 13 residues. Looked up from germline, CDR1 is MGHRA and CDR2 is YSYEKL. V shed 1 base and J shed 6 bases, with 7 bases lying between them. The CDR3 reads CASSQGGAQPQHF. For the CDR3, the DNA is TGCGCCAGCAGCCAAGGAGGGGCTCAGCCCCAGCATTTT.

The V gene is TRBV13, the J gene TRBJ2-3; 7 bases match TRBD2. The CDR3 sequence is 13 residues long. V shed 8 bases, J shed 3 bases, and the junction held 5 bases outside the gene matches. CDR1 and CDR2 (germline): PRHDT, FYEKMQ (reference sequence). DNA for the CDR3: TGTGCCAGCGGGAGGGCCGGGACAGATACGCAGTATTTT. It codes for CASGRAGTDTQYF.

The chain links TRBV5-6 to TRBJ2-5, with a possible D match to TRBD1 (6 bases). Germline loops: CDR1 SGHDT, CDR2 YYEEEE. This CDR3 contains 15 residues. Trimming shortened V by 0 bases and J by 2 bases, and 11 bases separated the two germline ends. The CDR3 DNA reads TGTGCCAGCAGCTTGGGGGCAGGGGCTCAAGAGACCCAGTACTTC. It specifies CASSLGAGAQETQYF.

The chain combines TRBV7-9 with TRBJ2-7, with TRBD1 identical over 8 bases. The germline V gene has CDR1 SEHNR and CDR2 FQNEAQ (reference sequence). The CDR3 covers 14 residues. J was trimmed by 5 bases and V by 4 bases; bases with no gene match: 7. The CDR3 spells CASSSETGVHEQYF. As DNA, the CDR3 is TGTGCCAGCAGCTCGGAGACAGGGGTCCACGAGCAGTACTTC.

V gene TRBV25-1 combines with J gene TRBJ2-7; tentatively, D is TRBD1 (6 bases). The CDR3 is made up of 15 amino acids. Per the germline V gene, CDR1 is MGHDK and CDR2 is SYGVNS. V was pared by 3 bases and J by 1 base, with 13 bases between. The CDR3: CASSDPYRDSYEQYF. DNA for the CDR3: TGTGCCAGCAGTGATCCCTACAGGGATTCCTACGAGCAGTACTTC.

The chain uses TRBV29-1 and TRBJ2-7, with 9 nucleotides matching TRBD2. Germline assignment: CDR1 SQVTM and CDR2 ANQGSEA. Trimming took 6 bases from V and 3 from J; bases not matched to a gene: 9. The CDR3 is made up of 14 amino acids. CDR3 sequence: CSVAGGVSGYEQYF. CDR3 DNA sequence: TGCAGCGTGGCGGGGGGGGTATCCGGCTACGAGCAGTACTTC.

This clone was counted only a few times. The chain joins TRBV10-3 to TRBJ1-2; TRBD1 might be the D (5 bases). Looked up from germline, CDR1 is ENHRY and CDR2 is SYGVKD. The CDR3 is 14 residues long. V dropped 4 bases and J dropped 3 bases, with 12 bases sitting between them. CDR3 sequence (DNA): TGTGCCATCAGTGCCGAAGGGGATGACTATGGCTACACCTTC. It codes for CAISAEGDDYGYTF.

The gene calls are TRBV28 and TRBJ2-7; D is uncertain. This CDR3 is 16 amino acids long. Germline CDR1 reads MDHEN; CDR2 reads SYDVKM. Trimming shortened V by 8 bases and J by 5 bases, and 25 bases separated the two germline ends. CDR3 DNA: TGTGCCAGCCCGCTGTGGGCGGTTATTGTCCCTAACGAGCAGTACTTC. It is translated as CASPLWAVIVPNEQYF.

This clone has just a few counts. The rearrangement joins TRBV2 to TRBJ2-7; 12 positions match TRBD2. The CDR3 consists of 15 residues. In germline, CDR1 is SNHLY, CDR2 FYNNEI. Losses at the gene ends were 1 base for V and 3 bases for J; bases not matched to a gene: 1. The CDR3 here is CASSEGLAGDYEQYF. The CDR3 region has the DNA TGTGCCAGCAGTGAAGGACTAGCGGGAGACTACGAGCAGTACTTC.

This clone was counted many times. The sample carries other DNA sequences with the same CDR3. The rearrangement joins TRBV4-3 to TRBJ2-1; 8 bases match TRBD2. Losses at the gene ends were 0 bases for V and 0 bases for J; bases not matched to a gene: 10. The germline gives CDR1 LGHNA, CDR2 YSLEER. The CDR3 contains 19 residues. The chain's CDR3 is CASSQDRGDSGSSYNEQFF. The DNA for the CDR3 is TGCGCCAGCAGCCAAGATCGAGGAGACAGCGGGAGCTCCTACAATGAGCAGTTCTTC.